This is a list of T cell receptor beta chains from one sample in a study of Ad26.COV2.S vaccination and SARS-CoV-2 variants. This table comes from immunoSEQ multiplex PCR, and its TCRdb copy is limited to in-frame clones, with some not included. The sample consists of about 680,000 clones, 80% to 90% of them appearing once. This specimen was peripheral blood, taken in a trial of Ad26.COV2.S vaccine versus placebo. The receptors come from a person aged 18-65 years who received the Ad26.COV2.S COVID-19 vaccine or a placebo. Both conserved end residues are part of each CDR3. A D gene is named only where the DNA matches it firmly. Clone size is not always given. Where it is, it says once, few, many or a class for expanded clones.

once,-,TRBJ1-3,TRBV10-3,TGTGCCATCAGTGAAGGACAGTCTTCTGGAAACACCATATATTTT,CAISEGQSSGNTIYF
-,-,TRBJ1-6,TRBV30,TGTGCCTGGAGTTTCCGGGCTCAAAATTCACCCCTCCACTTT,CAWSFRAQNSPLHF
once,TRBD1,TRBJ2-2,TRBV10-1,TGCGCCAGCAGTGGGGCCAGGGGGTCCGGCGGGGAGCTGTTTTTT,CASSGARGSGGELFF
-,TRBD1,TRBJ1-4,TRBV10-3,TGTGCCATCAGTGAGTCGACAGGGGGACGTGAAAAACTGTTTTTT,CAISESTGGREKLFF
-,-,TRBJ2-5,TRBV5-1,TGCGCCAGCAGCATCGGGGGAGCCCTCGGGGTGGAGACCCAGTACTTC,CASSIGGALGVETQYF
-,-,TRBJ1-1,TRBV5-1,TGCGCCAGCAGCTTGAGACAAGAGAACACTGAAGCTTTCTTT,CASSLRQENTEAFF
-,TRBD2,TRBJ2-7,TRBV11-2,TGTGCCAGCAGCCATTCGACTAGCGGGACCTACGAGCAGTACTTC,CASSHSTSGTYEQYF
-,TRBD2,TRBJ2-3,TRBV5-1,TGCGCCAGTCGCGGCCAGCGGGGGGTGACCACAGATACGCAGTATTTT,CASRGQRGVTTDTQYF
once,-,TRBJ2-3,TRBV7-2,TGTGCCAGCAGCTCCCAGTCAGCAGATACGCAGTATTTT,CASSSQSADTQYF
-,TRBD1,TRBJ2-3,TRBV29-1,TGCAGCGGAAGGACAGGGATACCAGATACGCAGTATTTT,CSGRTGIPDTQYF
-,TRBD2,TRBJ2-2,TRBV10-3,TGTGCCATCAGTCAAGATCGGACTAGCCCGAACACCGGGGAGCTGTTTTTT,CAISQDRTSPNTGELFF
-,-,TRBJ1-6,TRBV30,TGTGCCTGGACGGCGGGCCTGAGCTCCTATAATTCACCCCTCCACTTT,CAWTAGLSSYNSPLHF
-,-,TRBJ2-3,TRBV5-1,TGCGCCAGCTCACCCCCCGGTGGGGGCACAGATACGCAGTATTTT,CASSPPGGGTDTQYF
once,-,TRBJ1-2,TRBV6-6,TGTGCCAGCAGTTACTCGGGCGGCAATTATGGCTACACCTTC,CASSYSGGNYGYTF
few,-,TRBJ1-1,TRBV15,TGTGCCACCAGCAGAGATGGCAGGGTCACTGAAGCTTTCTTT,CATSRDGRVTEAFF
-,-,TRBJ1-3,TRBV6-5,TGTGCCAGCAGTTACTCGATAGGGGCAGTCGGAAACACCATATATTTT,CASSYSIGAVGNTIYF
-,-,TRBJ2-1,TRBV29-1,TGCAGCGTTGTGAGAGTCTACAATGAGCAGTTCTTC,CSVVRVYNEQFF